Detailed here is one T cell receptor beta chain. Its antigen is as yet unknown. Beta-chain TCR CDR3 regions were amplified from RNA transcripts. After a first-round RT-PCR with HTBI primers, a second-round multiplex PCR was run. TCRdb analysed the multiplex PCR reads with MiXCR anew, one entry per CDR3 protein. The profile covers roughly 700,000 distinct CDR3 sequences, with around 40% appearing a single time and roughly 46% taken by the ten largest. This entry comes from a study of Graves' ophthalmopathy and Graves' hyperthyroidism. Overall study results and limits: In blood appeared most of the expanded thyroid clonotypes whose frequency exceeded 0.001.

Moderate-to-severe activity, with CAS ≥3, NOSPECS ≥4 and duration under 3 months, characterized the donors with ophthalmopathy. Germline CDR1 is SEHNR and CDR2 is FQNEAQ (reference sequence). Unmatched junction bases numbered 6, after V lost 1 base and J lost 4 bases. The CDR3 has 15 amino acids. The specimen sequenced was peripheral blood. The source of this sequence is an adult man with Graves' ophthalmopathy. The rearrangement uses TRBV7-9 and TRBJ1-1; 7 nucleotides align to TRBD1. CDR3 DNA sequence: TGTGCCAGCAGCTTAGGAAAGGGGGCCGGCACTGAAGCTTTCTTT. Translated, it gives CASSLGKGAGTEAFF.